This T cell receptor beta chain was observed in a study of T-cell reconstitution after alpha-beta-depleted transplantation in children. Library preparation (for TCRbeta) was performed with unique molecular identifiers. MiXCR, applied by TCRdb to the PCR reads, yields one record per CDR3 protein. The data show 670,000 or so distinct CDR3 sequences, 13% seen once. V shed 0 bases and J shed 0 bases, with 16 bases lying between them. Germline V CDR1 and CDR2: DFQATT, SNEGSKA (reference sequence). This CDR3 is 17 amino acids long. This clonotype was found many times. This sequence was found in a girl aged 2 to 10 with congenital amegakaryocytic thrombocytopenia, due to receive a stem cell transplant. Sequenced here: PBMCs, sampled before TCRalphabeta/CD19-depleted stem cell transplant. The genes are TRBV20-1 and TRBJ2-3; TRBD2 is a possible D gene (5 bases). Here the CDR3 reads CSARDHGAVKSTDTQYF. In nucleotides, the CDR3 is TGCAGTGCTAGAGATCACGGAGCGGTAAAAAGCACAGATACGCAGTATTTT.